There are a few counts of the clone carrying this TCR beta chain. The antigen is not known. The sample belongs to a study of CD8 T cells in ankylosing spondylitis. Study-wide results and limits: Reports say disease-linked clones showed up significantly more in matched ankylosing spondylitis synovial fluid. Characteristic of ankylosing spondylitis blood, it appeared, was a TCR beta motif comprising roughly 8 highly homologous variants.

V was shortened by 1 base and J by 1 base, with 5 bases between the two germline ends. CDR1 and CDR2 (germline): SGHRS, YFSETQ. The CDR3 is 13 residues long. Using quantitative 5'-RACE with molecular barcodes, the authors made TCR beta libraries. MiXCR, run by TCRdb on the 5' RACE reads, gives a single entry per CDR3 protein. Of roughly 260,000 distinct CDR3 sequences listed, 15% to 25% were seen once; the top ten hold about 8%. The clonotype was recovered from a male donor with ankylosing spondylitis or in good health (not recorded which). J is TRBJ1-1 and V is TRBV5-1; D is uncertain. Material: blood, either unsorted or a sorted T cell fraction (not recorded which). The DNA of the CDR3 is TGCGCCAGCAGCTTGCGACGGAACACTGAAGCTTTCTTT. This gives the protein CASSLRRNTEAFF.